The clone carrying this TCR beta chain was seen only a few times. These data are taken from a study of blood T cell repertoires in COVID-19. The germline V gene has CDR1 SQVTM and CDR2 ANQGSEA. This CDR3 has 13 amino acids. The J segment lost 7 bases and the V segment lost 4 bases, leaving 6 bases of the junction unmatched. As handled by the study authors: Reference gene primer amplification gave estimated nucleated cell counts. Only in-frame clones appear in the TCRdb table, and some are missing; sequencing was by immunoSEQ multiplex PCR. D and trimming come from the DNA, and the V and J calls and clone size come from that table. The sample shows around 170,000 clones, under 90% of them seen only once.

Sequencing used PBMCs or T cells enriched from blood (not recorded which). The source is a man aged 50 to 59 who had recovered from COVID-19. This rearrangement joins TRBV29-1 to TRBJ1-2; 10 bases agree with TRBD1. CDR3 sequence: CSVVGQGISGYTF. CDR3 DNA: TGCAGCGTTGTGGGACAGGGGATTAGTGGCTACACCTTC. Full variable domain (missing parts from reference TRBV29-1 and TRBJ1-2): SAVISQKPSRDICQRGTSLTIQCQVDSQVTMMFWYRQQPGQSLTLIATANQGSEATYESGFVIDKFPISRPNLTFSTLTVSNMSPEDSSIYLCSVVGQGISGYTFGSGTRLTVV.